This T cell receptor (beta chain) emerged from a study of shared clonotypes between healthy human individuals. Trimming removed 0 bases from V and 2 bases from J, with 9 bases in between. The CDR3 covers 14 residues. Germline V gene lookup returns CDR1 SGDLS and CDR2 YYNGEE. With regard to this clone: Other nucleotide sequences in the sample specify the same CDR3.

Clones were sequenced by immunoSEQ multiplex PCR, and TCRdb holds only the in-frame ones, with some missing. The repertoire consists of just over 2,000,000 clones, with around 95% occurring once and the leading ten covering 0.13%. The sample comprised naive CD4+ T cells sorted from blood. Subset indicated: CD45RA+ positively selected. V is TRBV9 and J is TRBJ2-7; D is ambiguous. The receptor was isolated from a man aged 18 to 30 in good health. The DNA of the CDR3 is TGTGCCAGCAGCGTAGATCCTGACCCCTACGAGCAGTACTTC. Amino acid sequence: CASSVDPDPYEQYF.